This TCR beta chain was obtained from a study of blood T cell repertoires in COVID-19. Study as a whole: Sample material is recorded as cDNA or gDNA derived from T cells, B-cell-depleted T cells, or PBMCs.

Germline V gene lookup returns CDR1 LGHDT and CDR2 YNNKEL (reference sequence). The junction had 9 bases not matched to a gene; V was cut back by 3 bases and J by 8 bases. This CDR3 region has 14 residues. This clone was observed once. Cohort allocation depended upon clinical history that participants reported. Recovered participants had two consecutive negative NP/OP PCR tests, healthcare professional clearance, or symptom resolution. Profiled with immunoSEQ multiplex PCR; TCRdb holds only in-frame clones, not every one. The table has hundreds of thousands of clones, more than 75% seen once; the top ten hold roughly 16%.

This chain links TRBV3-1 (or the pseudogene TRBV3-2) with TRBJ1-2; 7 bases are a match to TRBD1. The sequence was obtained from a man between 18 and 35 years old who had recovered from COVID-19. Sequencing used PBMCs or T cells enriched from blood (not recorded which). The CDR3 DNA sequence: TGTGCCAGCAGCCATTGGACAGGCCCCCCGGGCTACACCTTC. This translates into CASSHWTGPPGYTF.